This passage covers 20 T cell receptor beta chains from one sample sequenced in a study of T cell responses to AZD1222 COVID-19 vaccine. Measured with immunoSEQ multiplex PCR; TCRdb has only the in-frame clones, and not every one. There are some 120,000 clones in the sample; about nine tenths occur only once, and about 4.5% lies in the top ten. Sequenced material: peripheral blood, taken on day 0 of AZD1222 vaccination. The origin of the receptors is an adult in good health.

V gene TRBV18 combines with J gene TRBJ2-7, with 7 bases matching TRBD2. CDR1 and CDR2 (germline): KGHSH, LQKENI. The CDR3 has 16 residues. Losses at the gene ends were 1 base for V and 0 bases for J; bases not matched to a gene: 6. The CDR3 DNA reads as TGTGCCAGCTCACCACGGTCTAGCGGTTCCTCCTACGAGCAGTACTTC. Residues: CASSPRSSGSSYEQYF.

The chain carries TRBV7-6 and TRBJ2-3; D might be TRBD2 (5 bases). The length of the CDR3 is 17 residues. The germline V gene has CDR1 SGHVS and CDR2 FNYEAQ. With 2 bases removed from V and 4 bases from J, the gap between germline ends came to 19 bases. This chain's CDR3 is CASSLRYRQTGADTQYF. The CDR3 DNA reads as TGTGCCAGCAGCTTAAGGTATCGGCAGACCGGGGCAGATACGCAGTATTTT.

The V call is TRBV6-5, the J call TRBJ2-2, with 9 bases lining up with TRBD2. The V gene's germline CDR1 is MNHEY and CDR2 SVGAGI. Trimming took 5 bases from V and 5 from J; bases not matched to a gene: 6. This CDR3 has 15 amino acids. The CDR3 reads CASSLLAGHTGELFF. CDR3 sequence (DNA): TGTGCCAGCAGTCTCCTAGCGGGACATACCGGGGAGCTGTTTTTT.

This clone was observed at least ten times. The chain employs TRBV7-8 and TRBJ2-7; D is perhaps TRBD1 (5 bases). V lost 0 bases and J 1 base, leaving 10 bases between the germline ends. Germline V gene lookup returns CDR1 SGHVS and CDR2 FQNEAQ. The CDR3 extends over 15 amino acids. CDR3 nucleotide sequence: TGTGCCAGCAGCTTAGCGCAGGGTCCATCCTACGAGCAGTACTTC. Its protein product is CASSLAQGPSYEQYF.

This chain connects TRBV5-6 to TRBJ1-1, with a possible D match to TRBD1 (6 bases). V dropped 3 bases and J dropped 0 bases, with 12 bases sitting between them. The CDR3 length is 15 residues. CDR1 and CDR2 from the germline V gene are SGHDT and YYEEEE. As DNA, the CDR3 is TGTGCCAGCAGCTCCCGACAGGCTCTGAACACTGAAGCTTTCTTT. Its translation is CASSSRQALNTEAFF.

There are a few counts of this clone. CDR3 sequence (DNA): TGTGCCAGCTCATCTGGGTCAAATCAGCCCCAGCATTTT. As protein: CASSSGSNQPQHF. This chain connects TRBV18 to TRBJ1-5; D call uncertain. The CDR3 extends over 13 amino acids. V dropped 5 bases and J dropped 4 bases, with 9 bases sitting between them. Germline CDR1 reads KGHSH; CDR2 reads LQKENI.

The chain combines TRBV4-2 with TRBJ2-7; D remains ambiguous. This CDR3 region has 16 residues. Germline lookup yields CDR1 LGHNA and CDR2 YNFKEQ. With 4 bases removed from V and 1 base from J, the gap between germline ends came to 17 bases. CDR3 loop: CASSRSPGLYSYEQYF. The CDR3 DNA sequence: TGTGCCAGCAGCCGTAGCCCCGGCTTGTATTCCTACGAGCAGTACTTC.

This rearrangement joins TRBV19 to TRBJ1-3; tentative D call: TRBD1 (6 bases). This CDR3 comprises 17 residues. Between the trimmed V and J ends, which lost 6 bases and 0 bases, there was a span of 18 bases. Germline CDR1 reads LNHDA; CDR2 reads SQIVND (reference sequence). This chain's CDR3 is CASSEKGRTVSGNTIYF. The CDR3 DNA is TGTGCCAGTAGCGAAAAGGGAAGGACAGTCTCTGGAAACACCATATATTTT.

This clone was observed a handful of times. V and J are TRBV3-1 (or the pseudogene TRBV3-2) and TRBJ2-7; D remains ambiguous. Germline-derived CDR1 and CDR2 are LGHDT and YNNKEL (reference sequence). Trimming shortened V by 1 base and J by 5 bases, and 9 bases separated the two germline ends. This CDR3 spans 13 amino acids. In DNA, the CDR3 is TGTGCCAGCAGCCAAGCCATTAGGAACGAGCAGTACTTC. Protein product: CASSQAIRNEQYF.

The chain uses TRBV6-5 and TRBJ1-2; D gene ambiguous. Germline CDR1 is MNHEY and CDR2 is SVGAGI. CDR3 length equals 14 residues. V was cut by 0 bases and J by 5 bases, with 10 bases left in between. The CDR3 region has the DNA TGTGCCAGCAGTTACTCGAACGGAGAGTATGGCTACACCTTC. Protein product: CASSYSNGEYGYTF.

This clone was detected once. The CDR3, as DNA: TGTGCCAGCAGCTTAACGGGCCCCCTTTCCTACGAGCAGTACTTC. Its protein is CASSLTGPLSYEQYF. The J gene is TRBJ2-7, the V gene TRBV28, with unresolved D. Germline V gene data show CDR1 as MDHEN and CDR2 as SYDVKM. The length of the CDR3 is 15 residues. V was trimmed by 6 bases and J by 1 base, leaving 16 bases between them.

This CDR3 is CASRPLDRNQPQHF. The DNA of the CDR3 is TGTGCCAGCAGACCTCTAGACAGGAATCAGCCCCAGCATTTT. The gene calls are TRBV2 and TRBJ1-5, with D perhaps matching TRBD1 (6 bases). The CDR3 spans 14 residues. From germline, CDR1 is SNHLY and CDR2 FYNNEI. Trimming left V 6 bases short and J 4 bases short, with 13 bases between.

This rearrangement joins TRBV5-5 to TRBJ2-3; either TRBD1 or TRBD2 may fit D (6 bases each). The length of the CDR3 is 14 residues. Germline-derived CDR1 and CDR2 are SGHKS and YYEKEE (reference sequence). V was shortened by 4 bases and J by 6 bases, with 15 bases between the two germline ends. As DNA, the CDR3 is TGTGCCAGCAGCGCTAGGGGGGAGAGCGATACGCAGTATTTT. It yields the protein CASSARGESDTQYF.

The V gene is TRBV19, the J gene TRBJ1-3, with D uncertain. CDR1 LNHDA and CDR2 SQIVND come from the germline V gene (reference sequence). CDR3 length: 15 residues. V lost 10 bases to trimming and J lost 0 bases, with 16 bases between them. The CDR3, as DNA: TGTGCCACCACACCGACGGTTAGCTCTGGAAACACCATATATTTT. It codes for CATTPTVSSGNTIYF.

The chain combines TRBV24-1 with TRBJ2-2; D is uncertain. Trimming shortened V by 0 bases and J by 4 bases, and 8 bases separated the two germline ends. From germline, CDR1 is KGHDR and CDR2 SFDVKD. The CDR3 covers 15 residues. CDR3: CATSDLKQTTGELFF. In DNA form, the CDR3 reads TGTGCCACCAGTGATTTGAAACAGACCACCGGGGAGCTGTTTTTT.

V and J are TRBV29-1 and TRBJ2-1; no reliable D call. The CDR3 totals 15 residues. Trimming shortened V by 4 bases and J by 9 bases, and 22 bases separated the two germline ends. Germline V lookup: CDR1 SQVTM, CDR2 ANQGSEA. CDR3 nucleotides: TGCAGCGTTGTAGGGCTAGGCTCATTGGTTGGTGAGCAGTTCTTC. This codes for CSVVGLGSLVGEQFF.

The chain uses TRBV25-1 and TRBJ1-2; no clear D. The ends were cut back, 2 bases at V and 5 bases at J, with 18 bases in the middle. CDR1 and CDR2 from the germline V gene are MGHDK and SYGVNS. This CDR3 has 16 amino acids. CDR3 amino acids: CASSESLSGLGYGYTF. DNA of the CDR3: TGTGCCAGCAGTGAAAGTCTCAGCGGCCTAGGGTATGGCTACACCTTC.

The chain links TRBV19 to TRBJ2-7; D uncertain. The germline V gene encodes CDR1 LNHDA and CDR2 SQIVND (reference sequence). The CDR3 is 14 residues long. Trimming shortened V by 1 base and J by 0 bases, and 7 bases separated the two germline ends. The CDR3 loop is CASSIVKSSYEQYF. CDR3 nucleotide sequence: TGTGCCAGTAGTATAGTTAAAAGCTCCTACGAGCAGTACTTC.

The chain combines TRBV5-1 with TRBJ2-1, with 7 bases aligning to TRBD1. Germline loops: CDR1 SGHRS, CDR2 YFSETQ. The CDR3 extends over 12 amino acids. V lost 3 bases, J lost 8 bases, and 2 bases stayed unmatched. CDR3 sequence (DNA): TGCGCCAGCAGCTCCCAGGGGGATGAGCAGTTCTTC. It codes for CASSSQGDEQFF.

J is TRBJ2-2 and V is TRBV7-6; 10 bases match TRBD2. This CDR3 is 16 amino acids long. V shed 5 bases and J 1 base; nucleotides not matched to a gene: 4. Looked up from germline, CDR1 is SGHVS and CDR2 is FNYEAQ. The CDR3 sequence is CASSPRTSGNTGELFF. The CDR3 region has the DNA TGTGCCAGCAGCCCACGGACTAGCGGGAACACCGGGGAGCTGTTTTTT.